This T cell receptor (beta chain) appears in the sequencing data of a study of cytomegalovirus exposure and HLA in healthy donors. Study in general: When fewer than 500 donors were genotyped, roughly 82% of them were found to fall in the Caucasian-associated ancestry cluster.

Looked up from germline, CDR1 is SGHRS and CDR2 is YFSETQ. The CDR3 totals 14 residues. The ends were cut back, 4 bases at V and 4 bases at J, with 14 bases in the middle. The primer mix had 60 Vbeta and 13 Jbeta primers. Under the authors' procedure: In a later analysis, the count reached about 80 million unique TCR beta chains, with roughly 12 million shared. TCRdb's table, derived via immunoSEQ multiplex PCR, lists solely in-frame clones and lacks some. From that table come the V and J calls and clone size; the DNA was used to work out D and trimming. The repertoire holds some 150,000 clones, with 75% to 85% as singletons. Concerning this clone: Antigen specificity is unknown.

Study-wide findings and caveats: Segments of the TCR beta V type were, in most cases, productive about 87% or about 30% of the time in an earlier analysis. Some V segments, including TRBV6-2 and TRBV6-3, were excluded as indistinguishable.

The sequenced material came from PBMCs. This TCR was sampled from a human donor in good health. V gene TRBV5-1 combines with J gene TRBJ1-1; D is perhaps TRBD1 (6 bases). For the CDR3, the DNA is TGCGCCAGCAGCCCCCAGGGGAGCATCACTGAAGCTTTCTTT. Encoded protein: CASSPQGSITEAFF.